This is a list of T cell receptor beta chains from one sample in a study of blood T cell repertoires in COVID-19. TCRdb's copy holds only in-frame clones and misses some; the assay was immunoSEQ multiplex PCR. The data hold some 100,000 clones, with 85% to 90% observed a single time. Input material: peripheral blood. The receptors come from a man aged 50 or older with COVID-19, enrolled during active disease. Each CDR3 is given with its conserved first and last residue. The D gene is left open where the match is weak. Clone size is not always given. Where it is, it says once, few, many or a class for expanded clones.

V gene	clone size	D gene	J gene	CDR3 DNA	CDR3 protein
TRBV3-1/TRBV3-2	NA	TRBD1	TRBJ1-4	TGTGCCAGCAGCCAAGATAGCGCCGGGACAGGGGTCGAAAAACTGTTTTTT	CASSQDSAGTGVEKLFF
TRBV9	NA	TRBD2	TRBJ2-5	TGTGCCAGCAGCGTTCGGCCTAGCGGGGGGAAAGAGACCCAGTACTTC	CASSVRPSGGKETQYF
TRBV5-6	NA	NA	TRBJ1-2	TGTGCCAGCAGCTTGGCCAATCAAGGGTGGGGCGGCTACACCTTC	CASSLANQGWGGYTF
TRBV5-1	NA	TRBD2	TRBJ2-3	TGCGCCAGCAGCACGGGACTAGGCGGCACAGATACGCAGTATTTT	CASSTGLGGTDTQYF
TRBV7-2	NA	NA	TRBJ2-1	TGTGCCAGCAGCTTTCTTCCGGGGAGGTCCTACAATGAGCAGTTCTTC	CASSFLPGRSYNEQFF
TRBV6-5	NA	TRBD1	TRBJ2-5	TGTGCCAGCAGGAGTCCCGGGACAGGGCTAGAGACCCAGTACTTC	CASRSPGTGLETQYF
TRBV29-1	NA	TRBD2	TRBJ2-7	TGCAGCGCATCCGCGGGGGAAAACGAGCAGTACTTC	CSASAGENEQYF
TRBV2	NA	NA	TRBJ1-2	TGTGCCAGCAGTGAATGGGGTGGGGCAGGCCCTAACTATGGCTACACCTTC	CASSEWGGAGPNYGYTF
TRBV14	NA	NA	TRBJ2-7	TGTGCCAGCAGCCAAGTTTTAGGGGTAAGCGAGCAGTACTTC	CASSQVLGVSEQYF
TRBV5-1	few	TRBD2	TRBJ2-1	TGCGCCAGCAGCCTGACTAGCGGGGGCGGCAATGAGCAGTTCTTC	CASSLTSGGGNEQFF
TRBV7-9	NA	TRBD2	TRBJ2-1	TGTGCCAGCAGTTTAAGTTTTAGGAGCGGGGGGCCCCCAGATGAGCAGTTCTTC	CASSLSFRSGGPPDEQFF
TRBV7-9	NA	NA	TRBJ1-4	TGTGCCAGCAGCTTTTTGATCTTGGGGGCGGATGAAAAACTGTTTTTT	CASSFLILGADEKLFF
TRBV5-1	NA	NA	TRBJ1-6	TGCGCCAGCAGCTTTCTTGATTCACCCCTCCACTTT	CASSFLDSPLHF
TRBV19	NA	TRBD2	TRBJ2-3	TGTGCCAGTAGGGATGGCGGGGGGGCGGCAGATACGCAGTATTTT	CASRDGGGAADTQYF
TRBV29-1	NA	NA	TRBJ1-2	TGCAGCGTGCCGACGGGGGGCTATGGCTACACCTTC	CSVPTGGYGYTF
TRBV7-9	NA	NA	TRBJ1-5	TGTGCCAGCAGCTCGGGTACTACCGGGAATCAGCCCCAGCATTTT	CASSSGTTGNQPQHF